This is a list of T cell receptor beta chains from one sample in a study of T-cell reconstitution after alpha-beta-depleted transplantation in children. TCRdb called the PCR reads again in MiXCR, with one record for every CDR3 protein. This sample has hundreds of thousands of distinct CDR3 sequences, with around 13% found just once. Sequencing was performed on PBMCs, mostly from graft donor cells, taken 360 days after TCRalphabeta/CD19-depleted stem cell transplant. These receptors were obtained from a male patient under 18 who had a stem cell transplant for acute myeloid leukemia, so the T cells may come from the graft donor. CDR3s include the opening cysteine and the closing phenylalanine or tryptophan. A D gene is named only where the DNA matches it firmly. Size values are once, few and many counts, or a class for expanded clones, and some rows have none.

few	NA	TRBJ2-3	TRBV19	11	CASSTMDTQYF	TGTGCCAGTAGTACTATGGATACGCAGTATTTT
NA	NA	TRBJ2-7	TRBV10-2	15	CASSESGRGSYEQYF	TGCGCCAGCAGTGAGTCGGGACGGGGCTCCTACGAGCAGTACTTC
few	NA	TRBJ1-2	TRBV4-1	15	CASSLGGTAATGYTF	TGCGCCAGCAGCCTCGGCGGGACTGCCGCTACTGGCTACACCTTC
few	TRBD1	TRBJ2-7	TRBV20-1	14	CSARGDRGRDEQYF	TGCAGTGCTAGAGGGGACAGGGGGCGGGACGAGCAGTACTTC
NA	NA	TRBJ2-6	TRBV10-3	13	CAITGAGANVLTF	TGTGCCATCACCGGGGCTGGGGCCAACGTCCTGACTTTC
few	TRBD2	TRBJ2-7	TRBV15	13	CATRPTSRYEQYF	TGTGCCACCAGGCCGACTAGCAGGTACGAGCAGTACTTC
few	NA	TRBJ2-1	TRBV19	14	CASGGPPAYNEQFF	TGTGCCAGCGGGGGTCCCCCCGCCTACAATGAGCAGTTCTTC
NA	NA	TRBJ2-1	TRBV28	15	CASSLRPATYNEQFF	TGTGCCAGCTCCCTGAGGCCGGCGACATACAATGAGCAGTTCTTC
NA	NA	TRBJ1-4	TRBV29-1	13	CSVALRFSEKLFF	TGCAGCGTTGCCCTCCGGTTTTCTGAAAAACTGTTTTTT
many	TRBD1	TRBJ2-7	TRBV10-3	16	CAISESTGAHPYEQYF	TGTGCCATCAGTGAGTCGACAGGGGCCCATCCCTACGAGCAGTACTTC
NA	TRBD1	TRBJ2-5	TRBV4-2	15	CASSQATGVIETQYF	TGTGCCAGCAGCCAAGCCACAGGGGTCATAGAGACCCAGTACTTC
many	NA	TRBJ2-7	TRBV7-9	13	CASSETVPYEQYF	TGTGCCAGCAGCGAGACAGTTCCCTACGAGCAGTACTTC
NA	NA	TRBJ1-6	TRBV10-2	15	CASRYQGGGNSPLHF	TGCGCCAGCAGGTACCAGGGAGGGGGTAATTCACCCCTCCACTTT
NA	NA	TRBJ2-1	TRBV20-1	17	CSASRPSSGPTDNEQFF	TGCAGTGCTTCCCGACCCTCAAGCGGGCCTACCGACAATGAGCAGTTCTTC
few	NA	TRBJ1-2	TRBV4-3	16	CASSQDLWLNTYGYTF	TGCGCCAGCAGCCAAGATCTGTGGCTGAACACCTATGGCTACACCTTC
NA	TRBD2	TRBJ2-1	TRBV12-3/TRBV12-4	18	CTSSFQSLAGATYNEQFF	TGTACCAGCAGTTTCCAATCATTAGCGGGAGCAACCTACAATGAGCAGTTCTTC
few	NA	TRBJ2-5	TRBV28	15	CASSLGGVIGETQYF	TGTGCCAGCAGTTTAGGGGGAGTGATAGGAGAGACCCAGTACTTC
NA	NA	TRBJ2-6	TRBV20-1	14	CSAPRRSGANVLTF	TGCAGTGCTCCCCGGAGGTCTGGGGCCAACGTCCTGACTTTC
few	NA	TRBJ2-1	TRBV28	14	CASRRRAKPNEQFF	TGTGCCAGCCGGAGGAGGGCCAAACCCAATGAGCAGTTCTTC
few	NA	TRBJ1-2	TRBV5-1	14	CASSPDRPVGGYTF	TGCGCCAGCAGCCCGGACAGACCCGTTGGTGGCTACACCTTC
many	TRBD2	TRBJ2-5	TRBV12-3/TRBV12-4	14	CASSQLAPKETQYF	TGTGCCAGCAGTCAACTAGCGCCGAAAGAGACCCAGTACTTC
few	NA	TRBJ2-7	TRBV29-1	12	CSAQSFSYEQYF	TGCAGCGCCCAAAGCTTCTCCTACGAGCAGTACTTC
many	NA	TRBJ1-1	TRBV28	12	CGTDSMNTEAFF	TGTGGGACAGACTCCATGAACACTGAAGCTTTCTTT
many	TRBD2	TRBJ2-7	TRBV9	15	CASSVTLAGVNEQYF	TGTGCCAGCAGCGTCACGCTAGCGGGAGTCAACGAGCAGTACTTC
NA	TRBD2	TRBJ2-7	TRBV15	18	CATSRDGRAVAGDYEQYF	TGTGCCACCAGCAGAGATGGCCGGGCGGTAGCGGGTGACTACGAGCAGTACTTC
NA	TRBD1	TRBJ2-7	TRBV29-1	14	CSVADRGVGYEQYF	TGCAGCGTGGCCGACAGGGGGGTCGGTTACGAGCAGTACTTC
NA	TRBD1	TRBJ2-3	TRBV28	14	CASSRRTGEDTQYF	TGTGCCAGCAGCCGTCGGACAGGGGAAGATACGCAGTATTTT
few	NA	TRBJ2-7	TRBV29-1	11	CSVEEGPREYF	TGCAGCGTTGAAGAGGGGCCCCGTGAGTACTTC
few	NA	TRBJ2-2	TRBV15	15	CATSREQGRTGELFF	TGTGCCACCAGCAGAGAACAGGGTCGGACCGGGGAGCTGTTTTTT
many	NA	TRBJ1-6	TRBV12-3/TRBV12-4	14	CASSPRTGNSPLHF	TGTGCCAGCAGTCCTCGGACGGGTAATTCACCCCTCCACTTT
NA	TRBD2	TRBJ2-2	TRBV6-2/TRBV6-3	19	CASSPFGTSGMRDTGELFF	TGTGCCAGCAGTCCCTTTGGGACTAGCGGGATGCGGGACACCGGGGAGCTGTTTTTT
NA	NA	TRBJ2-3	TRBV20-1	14	CSARDFPPTDTQYF	TGCAGTGCTAGAGATTTCCCCCCCACAGATACGCAGTATTTT